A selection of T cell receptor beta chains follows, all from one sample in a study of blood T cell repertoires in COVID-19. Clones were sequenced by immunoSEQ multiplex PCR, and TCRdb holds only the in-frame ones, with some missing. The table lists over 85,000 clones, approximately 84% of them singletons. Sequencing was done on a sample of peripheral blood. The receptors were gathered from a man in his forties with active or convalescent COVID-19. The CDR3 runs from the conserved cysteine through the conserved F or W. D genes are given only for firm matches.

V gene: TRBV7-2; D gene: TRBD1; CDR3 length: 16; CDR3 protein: CASSLYPGQGGSPLHF
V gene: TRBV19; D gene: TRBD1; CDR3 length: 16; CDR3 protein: CASRQTGQGVLAEQFF
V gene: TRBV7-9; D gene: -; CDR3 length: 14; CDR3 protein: CASSSASGVETQYF
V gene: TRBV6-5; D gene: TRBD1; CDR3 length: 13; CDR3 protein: CASSSGQGNTIYF
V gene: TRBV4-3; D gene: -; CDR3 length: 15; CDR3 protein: CASSQDIGGDGPQHF
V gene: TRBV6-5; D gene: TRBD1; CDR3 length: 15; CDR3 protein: CASRRDRGSGNTIYF
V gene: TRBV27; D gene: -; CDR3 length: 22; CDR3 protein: CASSALLLISGDPRGQDSPLHF
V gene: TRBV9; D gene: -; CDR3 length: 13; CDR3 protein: CASSLEGPGELFF
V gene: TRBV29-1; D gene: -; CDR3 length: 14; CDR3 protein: CSVEVAGDNYGYTF
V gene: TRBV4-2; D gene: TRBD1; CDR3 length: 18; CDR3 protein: CASSQGQGNNAAGNTIYF
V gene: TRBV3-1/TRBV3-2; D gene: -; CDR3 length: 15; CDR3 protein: CASSQVQSGANVLTF
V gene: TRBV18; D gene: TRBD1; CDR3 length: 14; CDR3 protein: CASTTGQGSYEQYF
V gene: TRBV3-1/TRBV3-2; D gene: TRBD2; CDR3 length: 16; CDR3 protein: CASSQGRGRAYNEQFF
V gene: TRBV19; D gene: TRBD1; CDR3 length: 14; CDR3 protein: CASIRTGAFRGYTF
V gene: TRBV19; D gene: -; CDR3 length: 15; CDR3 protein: CASSIVAGAGYEQYF
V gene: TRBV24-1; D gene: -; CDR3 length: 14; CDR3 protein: CATSDLWSTGELFF
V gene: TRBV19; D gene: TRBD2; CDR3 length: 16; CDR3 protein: CASSILGGGLNYEQYF
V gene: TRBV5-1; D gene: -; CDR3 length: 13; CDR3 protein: CASSLGSSDEQFF
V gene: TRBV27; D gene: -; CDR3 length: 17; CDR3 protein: CASKVLTSPPNTGELFF
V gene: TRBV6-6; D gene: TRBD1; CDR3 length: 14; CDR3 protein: CASRTGTGTYEQYF
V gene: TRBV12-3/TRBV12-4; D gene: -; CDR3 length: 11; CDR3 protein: CASRSGYEQFF
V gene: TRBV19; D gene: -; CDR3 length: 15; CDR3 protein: CASSMVEEPQYEQYF
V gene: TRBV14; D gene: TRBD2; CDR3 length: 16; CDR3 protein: CASSQGVAGATDTQYF
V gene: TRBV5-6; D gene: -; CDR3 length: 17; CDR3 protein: CASSLGTTGGVNEKLFF
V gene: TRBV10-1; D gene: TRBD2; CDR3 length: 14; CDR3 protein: CASRLGLNTGELFF
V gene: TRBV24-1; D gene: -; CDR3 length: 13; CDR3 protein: CATSIGGTDTQYF
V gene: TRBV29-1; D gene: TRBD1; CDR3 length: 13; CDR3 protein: CSVATGAGQPQHF
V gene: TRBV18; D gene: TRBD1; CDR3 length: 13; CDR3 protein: CASSPGQGYGYTF
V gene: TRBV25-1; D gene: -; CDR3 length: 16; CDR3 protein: CASSESGVGSYNEQFF
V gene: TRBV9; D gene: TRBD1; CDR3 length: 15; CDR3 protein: CASSGQGAVNQPQHF
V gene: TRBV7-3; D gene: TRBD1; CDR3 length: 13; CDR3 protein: CASSLGQGEKLFF
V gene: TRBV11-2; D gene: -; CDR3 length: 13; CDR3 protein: CASSLGGINEQFF
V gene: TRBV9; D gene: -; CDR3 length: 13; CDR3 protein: CASSVGRNYGYTF
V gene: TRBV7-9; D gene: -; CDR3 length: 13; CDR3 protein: CASKAGAGDTQYF
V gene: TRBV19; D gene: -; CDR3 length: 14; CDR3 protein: CASVRFSPNTEAFF
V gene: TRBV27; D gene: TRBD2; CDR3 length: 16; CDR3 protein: CASSFGGVSGANVLTF
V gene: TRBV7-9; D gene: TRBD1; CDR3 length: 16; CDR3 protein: CASSLGDRGLTDTQYF
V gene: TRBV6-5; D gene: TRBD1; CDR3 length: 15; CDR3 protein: CASSYTQGSNQPQHF
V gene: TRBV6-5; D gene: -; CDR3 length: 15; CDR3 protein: CASSYSGLGGQPQHF
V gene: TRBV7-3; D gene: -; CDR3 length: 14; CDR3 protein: CASSPVTGGGEQFF
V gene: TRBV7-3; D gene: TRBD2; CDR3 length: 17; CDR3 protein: CASNPSGGAPDSGTQYF
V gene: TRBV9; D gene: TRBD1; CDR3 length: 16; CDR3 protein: CASSVGGQGGFPEAFF
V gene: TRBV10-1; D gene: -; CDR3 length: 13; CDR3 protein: CASSDRRNTEAFF
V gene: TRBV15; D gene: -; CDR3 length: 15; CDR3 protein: CATSRDHLVGNTIYF
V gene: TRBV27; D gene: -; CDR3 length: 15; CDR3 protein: CASSFTGRYYNEQFF
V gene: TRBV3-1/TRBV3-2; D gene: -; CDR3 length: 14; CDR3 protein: CASSQDGGRNEQFF
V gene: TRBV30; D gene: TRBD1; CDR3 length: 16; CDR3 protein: CAWTTARTGAGNTIYF
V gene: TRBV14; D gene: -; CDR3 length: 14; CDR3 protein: CASSSLESYNEQFF